Shown below are 24 T cell receptor beta chains from a single sample sequenced in a study of T cell repertoires in cytomegalovirus infection. Which antigens these TCRs recognize remains unknown. TCRdb fed the reads into MiXCR, producing one record per CDR3 protein. The profile shows approximately 300,000 distinct CDR3 sequences, 25% to 30% of them singletons. The sample consisted of cultured PBMCs, taken from culture after CMV antigen stimulation. Receptors originate from a human donor in good health (CMV status not recorded). Some clones in this sample may be carry-over from other donors' samples.

This clonotype showed up just a few times. The chain combines TRBV6-5 with TRBJ2-1, with 11 bases aligning to TRBD2. The CDR3 contains 16 residues. The junction had 11 bases not matched to a gene; V was cut back by 6 bases and J by 7 bases. The V gene's germline CDR1 is MNHEY and CDR2 SVGAGI. This CDR3 is CASRGGTSGYRNEQFF. DNA of the CDR3: TGTGCCAGCAGGGGGGGGACTAGCGGATACAGGAATGAGCAGTTCTTC.

The V call is TRBV6-1, the J call TRBJ2-5; a possible D gene is TRBD1 (5 bases). CDR1 and CDR2 (germline): MNHNS, SASEGT. CDR3 size: 15 residues. Trimming pared 7 bases from V and 0 bases from J, leaving 15 bases between. This chain's CDR3 is CASTTILDNQETQYF. CDR3 DNA sequence: TGTGCCAGCACTACCATCCTGGACAACCAAGAGACCCAGTACTTC.

CDR3 in amino acids: CASSYSTQGANEKLFF. DNA of the CDR3: TGTGCCAGCAGTTACTCGACACAGGGGGCTAATGAAAAACTGTTTTTT. The chain employs TRBV6-8 and TRBJ1-4; 8 bases map to TRBD1. The V gene's germline CDR1 is MNHGY and CDR2 SAAAGT. The V gene end was trimmed by 0 bases and the J gene end by 3 bases; junction bases not matched to a gene: 3. The CDR3 length is 16 residues.

DNA for the CDR3: TGTGCCAGCACTCCCCGGGCCCTGCTAGCGGGGGATACGCAGTATTTT. Translating gives CASTPRALLAGDTQYF. The V gene is TRBV28, the J gene TRBJ2-3; the match to TRBD2 covers 9 bases. After removal of 7 bases from V and 6 bases from J, the junction contained 14 bases not matched to a gene. The CDR3 contains 16 residues. CDR1 MDHEN and CDR2 SYDVKM come from the germline V gene.

The rearrangement joins TRBV7-8 to TRBJ2-6; possibly TRBD1 for D (6 bases). This CDR3 has 16 amino acids. Germline-derived CDR1 and CDR2 are SGHVS and FQNEAQ. The V end lost 1 base, the J end lost 2 bases, and 9 bases lay between the germline ends. CDR3: CASSLDRVTGANVLTF. The CDR3 DNA is TGTGCCAGCAGCTTAGACAGGGTAACTGGGGCCAACGTCCTGACTTTC. The variable domain in full, with the rest retrieved from reference TRBV7-8 and TRBJ2-6, is GAGVSQSPRYKVAKRGQDVALRCDPISGHVSLFWYQQALGQGPEFLTYFQNEAQLDKSGLPSDRFFAERPEGSVSTLKIQRTQQEDSAVYLCASSLDRVTGANVLTFGAGSRLTVL.

This clonotype has at least ten counts. The V and J genes are TRBV6-5 and TRBJ1-1, with a weak D call TRBD1 (5 bases). Germline V lookup: CDR1 MNHEY, CDR2 SVGAGI. The ends were cut back, 1 base at V and 2 bases at J, with 8 bases in the middle. This CDR3 region has 14 residues. This chain's CDR3 is CASSYLQGNTEAFF. The CDR3 region has the DNA TGTGCCAGCAGTTACTTGCAGGGTAACACTGAAGCTTTCTTT.

In this sample, this clonotype turned up a few times. This chain connects TRBV7-3 to TRBJ1-1; D gene uncertain. CDR3 length: 16 amino acids. Looked up from germline, CDR1 is SGHTA and CDR2 is FQGTGA. V was clipped by 1 base and J by 8 bases, with 20 bases between them. The DNA for the CDR3 is TGTGCCAGCAGCTTAAATGGTGCGGCCGCCGCGGGGGAAGCTTTCTTT. Its protein product is CASSLNGAAAAGEAFF.

The chain employs TRBV4-1 and TRBJ1-6; maybe TRBD1 (5 bases). Trimming removed 2 bases at V and 7 bases at J, with 15 bases between. The germline V gene encodes CDR1 MGHRA and CDR2 YSYEKL. The CDR3 totals 16 residues. In DNA form, the CDR3 reads TGCGCCAGCAGCCAACGGGACTCACAAAGAAATTCACCCCTCCACTTT. Its protein is CASSQRDSQRNSPLHF.

This chain connects TRBV5-4 to TRBJ1-1; 7 positions agree with TRBD1. The V segment lost 4 bases and the J segment 4 bases; nucleotides outside the gene matches: 7. CDR3 size: 14 residues. Germline V CDR1 and CDR2: SGHNT, YYREEE (reference sequence). CDR3 bases: TGTGCCAGCAGCGGGGGCGGACAGGCCACTGAAGCTTTCTTT. Protein sequence: CASSGGGQATEAFF.

The gene calls are TRBV5-1 and TRBJ1-1; no clear D gene. V was clipped by 1 base and J by 3 bases, with 4 bases between them. Germline V CDR1 and CDR2: SGHRS, YFSETQ. This CDR3 has 12 residues. DNA of the CDR3: TGCGCCAGCAGCTTGCCCGACACTGAAGCTTTCTTT. As protein: CASSLPDTEAFF.

This clonotype was counted between two and nine times. CDR3 sequence: CASSLEFGVLSYF. CDR3 nucleotide sequence: TGTGCCAGCAGCTTAGAATTCGGGGTCCTCTCGTACTTC. This rearrangement joins TRBV7-9 to TRBJ2-7, with a weak D call TRBD2 (5 bases). The CDR3 loop spans 13 amino acids. Per germline, CDR1 SEHNR and CDR2 FQNEAQ (reference sequence). V was cut by 1 base and J by 12 bases, with 16 bases left in between.

This clonotype was counted a few times. CDR3 in amino acids: CASSVAMGRLYNEQFF. Written as DNA, the CDR3 is TGTGCCAGCAGCGTAGCAATGGGGAGGTTATACAATGAGCAGTTCTTC. This chain connects TRBV9 to TRBJ2-1, with D possibly matching TRBD2 (6 bases). The CDR3 consists of 16 residues. The germline V gene has CDR1 SGDLS and CDR2 YYNGEE. V was shortened by 0 bases and J by 4 bases, with 14 bases between the two germline ends. The variable domain in full, completed from reference TRBV9 and TRBJ2-1, reads DSGVTQTPKHLITATGQRVTLRCSPRSGDLSVYWYQQSLDQGLQFLIQYYNGEERAKGNILERFSAQQFPDLHSELNLSSLELGDSALYFCASSVAMGRLYNEQFFGPGTRLTVL.

A note on this clonotype: This likely stems from a read error, as it lies one base from a far larger clone. The chain joins TRBV7-9 to TRBJ2-3; D unclear. Germline CDR1 and CDR2: SEHNR and FQNEAQ (reference sequence). Trimming took 2 bases from V and 6 from J, leaving 3 bases between them. The CDR3 spans 11 residues. DNA of the CDR3: TGTGCCAGCAGCTTAATGGATACGCAGTATTTT. It codes for CASSLMDTQYF. The full variable domain, in which reference TRBV7-9 and TRBJ2-3 provide the parts outside the CDR3, is DTGVSQNPRHKITKRGQNVTFRCDPISEHNRLYWYRQTLGQGPEFLTYFQNEAQLEKSRLLSDRFSAERPKGSFSTLEIQRTEQGDSAMYLCASSLMDTQYFGPGTRLTVL.

The chain recombines TRBV6-1 with TRBJ1-2, with 9 bases aligning to TRBD1. CDR1 MNHNS and CDR2 SASEGT come from the germline V gene. CDR3 size: 15 residues. V lost 4 bases, J lost 7 bases, and 10 bases stayed unmatched. In DNA, the CDR3 is TGTGCCAGCAGTGCCACAGGGGGCGCAACTAGTGGCTACACCTTC. It codes for CASSATGGATSGYTF.

This sequence joins TRBV7-3 and TRBJ2-4; D perhaps matches TRBD2 (6 bases). The CDR3 has 14 residues. V lost 5 bases and J lost 7, with 15 bases in between. CDR1 SGHTA and CDR2 FQGTGA come from the germline V gene. The CDR3 protein is CASSPGSVENIQYF. As DNA, the CDR3 is TGTGCCAGCAGCCCCGGGAGTGTAGAGAACATTCAGTACTTC.

This chain connects TRBV10-3 to TRBJ2-1; D is undetermined. This CDR3 is 16 amino acids long. Trimming shortened V by 3 bases and J by 0 bases, and 12 bases separated the two germline ends. Germline CDR1 is ENHRY and CDR2 is SYGVKD. CDR3 bases: TGTGCCATCAGTGATTCGCCGGTGAGCTCCTACAATGAGCAGTTCTTC. It translates to CAISDSPVSSYNEQFF.

The sample holds a few counts of this clonotype. V is TRBV5-4 and J is TRBJ1-1; the D is unclear. Looked up from germline, CDR1 is SGHNT and CDR2 is YYREEE (reference sequence). Trimming removed 0 bases from V and 7 bases from J, with 16 bases in between. The CDR3 is made up of 15 amino acids. This CDR3 is CASSLAMGESDEAFF. In DNA form, the CDR3 reads TGTGCCAGCAGCTTGGCGATGGGAGAATCTGATGAAGCTTTCTTT.

The genes are TRBV19 and TRBJ2-7; possibly TRBD1 for D (6 bases). The V gene's germline CDR1 is LNHDA and CDR2 SQIVND (reference sequence). Trimming took 5 bases from V and 2 from J, leaving 19 bases between them. The CDR3 extends over 16 amino acids. The CDR3 protein is CASSQYRVAGTYEQYF. DNA of the CDR3: TGTGCCAGTAGTCAGTACAGGGTCGCGGGCACCTACGAGCAGTACTTC.

This clonotype was detected ten times or more. This sequence joins TRBV7-2 and TRBJ1-2; the D gene is possibly TRBD1 (5 bases). V lost 2 bases and J lost 5, with 18 bases in between. CDR1 is SGHTA, CDR2 FQGNSA, per germline. This CDR3 has 16 amino acids. The DNA for the CDR3 is TGTGCCAGCAGCTTACGCTGGACACCAAGAGGGTATGGCTACACCTTC. It translates to CASSLRWTPRGYGYTF.

The chain combines TRBV12-3 or TRBV12-4 with TRBJ1-1; D may be TRBD1 (6 bases). The CDR3 contains 12 residues. V was shortened by 6 bases and J by 7 bases, with 12 bases between the two germline ends. CDR3 region: CASSRGQFEAFF. The CDR3 DNA sequence: TGTGCCAGCAGCCGCGGACAGTTTGAAGCTTTCTTT.

The chain has TRBV6-5 and TRBJ2-1, with 10 bases matching TRBD2. The CDR3 covers 16 residues. V lost 4 bases, J lost 7 bases, and 10 bases stayed unmatched. Germline assignment: CDR1 MNHEY and CDR2 SVGAGI. DNA of the CDR3: TGTGCCAGCAGTTCTAATCTAGCGGGAGTTCGGAATGAGCAGTTCTTC. It encodes CASSSNLAGVRNEQFF.

The chain combines TRBV11-2 with TRBJ1-1; D not certain. The V end was cut by 1 base, the J end by 9 bases, with 9 bases between. Looked up from germline, CDR1 is SGHAT and CDR2 is FQNNGV. CDR3 length: 12 amino acids. The CDR3 sequence: CASSLAETQAFF. In nucleotides, the CDR3 is TGTGCCAGCAGCTTAGCGGAGACCCAAGCTTTCTTT. Full variable domain (missing parts from reference TRBV11-2 and TRBJ1-1): EAGVAQSPRYKIIEKRQSVAFWCNPISGHATLYWYQQILGQGPKLLIQFQNNGVVDDSQLPKDRFSAERLKGVDSTLKIQPAKLEDSAVYLCASSLAETQAFFGQGTRLTVV.

As concerns this clonotype: Germline and junction disagree at one end, which may indicate a read error. The V call is TRBV4-1, the J call TRBJ2-3; D perhaps matches TRBD2 (6 bases). Germline V gene sequence: CDR1 MGHRA, CDR2 YSYEKL. CDR3 length: 15 amino acids. CDR3: CASSQDSGEADTQYF. CDR3 in DNA: TGTGCCAGCAGCCAAGATTCGGGGGAGGCAGATACGCAGTATTTT.

J is TRBJ2-1 and V is TRBV7-9; D not resolved. This CDR3 contains 15 residues. V was shortened by 1 base and J by 5 bases, with 12 bases between the two germline ends. The germline V gene has CDR1 SEHNR and CDR2 FQNEAQ (reference sequence). This CDR3 reads CASSLVVGLDNEQFF. In DNA, the CDR3 is TGTGCCAGCAGCTTAGTCGTAGGCCTGGACAATGAGCAGTTCTTC.